This T cell receptor beta chain was sequenced for a study of blood T cell repertoires in COVID-19. On the study more broadly: Acute and convalescent COVID-19 specimens originated in the United States, Italy and Spain. In each case, the material was cDNA or gDNA derived from T cells, B-cell-depleted T cells, or PBMCs.

Seattle-derived patients entered the study during active infection and were followed longitudinally. As processed by the authors: How many nucleated cells were present was estimated from reference gene primer amplification. Libraries were prepared by immunoSEQ multiplex PCR; TCRdb keeps only in-frame clonotypes and omits some of them. V, J and clone size reflect that table, while D and trimming were determined from the DNA. This table holds approximately 400,000 clones, around 89% found once. V trimming: 6 bases; J trimming: 4 bases; junction bases outside the gene matches: 2. Germline-derived CDR1 and CDR2 are PRHDT and FYEKMQ (reference sequence). The CDR3 is 12 residues long.

The chain employs TRBV13 and TRBJ2-5; 7 bases agree with TRBD1. This clonotype was sampled from a woman between 45 and 65 years old with COVID-19, enrolled during active disease. What was sequenced was peripheral blood. CDR3 nucleotides: TGTGCCAGCAGTAACAGGGGAGAGACCCAGTACTTC. This sequence encodes CASSNRGETQYF.